This is a list of T cell receptor beta chains from one sample in a study of early T cells in non-severe SARS-CoV-2 infection. TCRdb reprocessed the 5' RACE reads with MiXCR, giving one entry per CDR3 protein. The table shows about 50,000 distinct CDR3 sequences, with around 10% occurring only once. Here the sequenced sample was whole blood, taken at baseline. The receptor source for this set is an adult who was a healthcare worker with PCR-confirmed SARS-CoV-2 infection or an uninfected control (not recorded which). Each CDR3 is given with its conserved first and last residue. The order of the fields is V gene, CDR3 protein.

V: TRBV6-6
CDR3: CASTGLYPNQPQHF

V: TRBV5-1
CDR3: CASYAGWGTADTQYF

V: TRBV5-6
CDR3: CASSFRTQETQYF

V: TRBV12-3/TRBV12-4
CDR3: CASSLERDQAEAFF

V: TRBV7-9
CDR3: CASSLGPWGEQFF

V: TRBV12-3/TRBV12-4
CDR3: CASSLWVLSDRVGPGELFF

V: TRBV6-2/TRBV6-3
CDR3: CASRGLADLIPSYNEQFF

V: TRBV18
CDR3: CASSPGPVGLVYGYTF

V: TRBV28
CDR3: CASQGTAGPYEQYF

V: TRBV10-3
CDR3: CAISEGNSPLHF

V: TRBV6-5
CDR3: CASSSGHYYGYTF

V: TRBV11-3
CDR3: CASTPPRGLPYNEQFF

V: TRBV19
CDR3: CASSALGSYEQYF

V: TRBV10-3
CDR3: CAISESRETQYF

V: TRBV28
CDR3: CASSLFLLTTDQPQHF

V: TRBV20-1
CDR3: CSASDSWNKNIQYF

V: TRBV5-1
CDR3: CASSTGRANNSPLHF

V: TRBV6-6
CDR3: CASRVDPNADTQYF

V: TRBV7-9
CDR3: CASSLDADAPLHF

V: TRBV18
CDR3: CASSRGRQANTEAFF

V: TRBV14
CDR3: CAARLAKDTDTQYF

V: TRBV6-1
CDR3: CASSEIQTSYEQYF

V: TRBV6-6
CDR3: CASSYADYEKLFF

V: TRBV7-6
CDR3: CASSLGTSTRPSAEETQYF

V: TRBV12-3/TRBV12-4
CDR3: CASSYRVIYGYTF

V: TRBV30
CDR3: CACSSGISTNEKLFF

V: TRBV5-6
CDR3: CASSLVVGETQYF

V: TRBV12-3/TRBV12-4
CDR3: CASSKTGGAGNEQFF

V: TRBV10-3
CDR3: CAISRSTGNNEQFF

V: TRBV5-1
CDR3: CASSMGQGYGYTF

V: TRBV7-9
CDR3: CASSRQKVYGYTF

V: TRBV29-1
CDR3: CSVGDSAYEQYF

V: TRBV4-3
CDR3: CASSQVGRQETQYF

V: TRBV10-2
CDR3: CASSADRVGEQYF

V: TRBV9
CDR3: CASSFSGGAQETQYF

V: TRBV20-1
CDR3: CSASRTTAINYEQYF

V: TRBV11-2
CDR3: CASSLEVGEKLFF

V: TRBV5-1
CDR3: CASSLAASGGFQETQYF

V: TRBV12-3/TRBV12-4
CDR3: CASSFKDRGSPLHF

V: TRBV20-1
CDR3: CSAIRTGSSKDTQYF

V: TRBV7-9
CDR3: CASSLVLLGRTSNQPQHF

V: TRBV5-5
CDR3: CASSLGGWNTEAFF

V: TRBV6-5
CDR3: CASSPGGASGELFF

V: TRBV7-2
CDR3: CASSFETGGYTF

V: TRBV20-1
CDR3: CSARGLFSQPQHF

V: TRBV4-2
CDR3: CASTSDNEQFF

V: TRBV9
CDR3: CASSESGFREGRGETQYF

V: TRBV18
CDR3: CASSPLVDEQYF

V: TRBV11-2
CDR3: CASSPGLAGGQNNEQFF

V: TRBV18
CDR3: CASSPQDVSDTQYF

V: TRBV7-9
CDR3: CASSLVGVHNSPLHF

V: TRBV29-1
CDR3: CSVDDGTGRYEQYF

V: TRBV18
CDR3: CASSPRDGGQYF

V: TRBV28
CDR3: CASSFGAQPQHF

V: TRBV6-2/TRBV6-3
CDR3: CASSPVVAGELFF

V: TRBV4-1
CDR3: CASSQGLAAYNEQFF

V: TRBV5-4
CDR3: CASSEEPTAGELFF

V: TRBV7-6
CDR3: CASSLGTGVNTGELFF

V: TRBV12-3/TRBV12-4
CDR3: CASSNQQGPQHF